The 22 T cell receptor beta chains below come from one sample, sequenced in a study of blood T cell repertoires in COVID-19. The method was immunoSEQ multiplex PCR; TCRdb's version includes in-frame clones alone and lacks a portion of them. This table has around 300,000 clones, 80% to 90% appearing once. Material: PBMCs or T cells enriched from blood (not recorded which). These receptor sequences come from a woman in her late teens or twenties who had recovered from COVID-19.

This chain links TRBV28 with TRBJ2-7; 8 positions match TRBD1. Per germline, CDR1 MDHEN and CDR2 SYDVKM. This CDR3 is 15 amino acids long. V dropped 6 bases and J dropped 5; count of bases not matched to a gene: 12. The CDR3 DNA sequence: TGTGCCAGCAGGCTTACAGGGGGACGATTTAACGAGCAGTACTTC. Translation gives CASRLTGGRFNEQYF.

This rearrangement joins TRBV5-1 to TRBJ2-5; 7 nucleotides align to TRBD2. The germline V gene has CDR1 SGHRS and CDR2 YFSETQ. This CDR3 contains 18 residues. J gave up 2 bases and V 3 bases, and 16 bases lay outside the gene matches. The CDR3: CASSWGERGGFGQETQYF. In nucleotides, the CDR3 is TGCGCCAGCAGCTGGGGCGAGCGGGGCGGGTTTGGACAAGAGACCCAGTACTTC.

This chain connects TRBV5-1 to TRBJ1-2; D gene ambiguous. Deletions cut 4 bases from V and 5 bases from J, with 12 bases between. CDR1 SGHRS and CDR2 YFSETQ come from the germline V gene. This CDR3 is built from 13 residues. The CDR3: CASSLDWSYGYTF. The CDR3 DNA reads TGCGCCAGCAGCCTGGACTGGAGTTATGGCTACACCTTC.

This chain links TRBV20-1 with TRBJ1-5; 8 bases line up with TRBD1. Germline V CDR1 and CDR2: DFQATT, SNEGSKA (reference sequence). V lost 4 bases, J lost 0 bases, and 2 bases stayed unmatched. The CDR3 sequence is 14 residues long. This CDR3 reads CSAIDRGSNQPQHF. The CDR3 DNA sequence: TGCAGTGCTATTGACAGGGGTAGCAATCAGCCCCAGCATTTT.

The rearrangement uses TRBV30 and TRBJ1-5, with D possibly TRBD1 on 5 matching bases. This CDR3 is 14 amino acids long. Germline V gene data show CDR1 as GTSNPN and CDR2 as SVGIG (reference sequence). V lost 3 bases and J lost 0, with 9 bases in between. The CDR3 bases are TGTGCCTGGAGACAGGCAAATAGCAATCAGCCCCAGCATTTT. Translated, it gives CAWRQANSNQPQHF.

The chain couples TRBV4-1 to TRBJ2-7; D might be TRBD1 (5 bases). The germline V gene encodes CDR1 MGHRA and CDR2 YSYEKL. The V gene lost 0 bases and the J gene lost 0 bases, with 9 bases spanning the gap. CDR3 length: 15 residues. The CDR3 nucleotides read TGCGCCAGCAGCCAAGATAACAGGTTCTCCTACGAGCAGTACTTC. This translates into CASSQDNRFSYEQYF.

The chain joins TRBV12-3 or TRBV12-4 to TRBJ1-4; D might be TRBD1 (6 bases). The CDR3 contains 12 residues. Between the trimmed V and J ends, which lost 1 base and 16 bases, there was a span of 13 bases. DNA of the CDR3: TGTGCCAGCAGTTTAGGGGGGGGGACACCGTTTTTT. This codes for CASSLGGGTPFF.

This clone was detected only once. A much larger clone differs by one base, so this may be a read error. The chain links TRBV27 to TRBJ1-1; possibly TRBD1 for D (5 bases). V lost 5 bases and J lost 4, with 8 bases in between. This CDR3 spans 12 amino acids. In germline, CDR1 is MNHEY, CDR2 SMNVEV (reference sequence). As DNA, the CDR3 is TGTGCCAGCAGTCCCGGGGGCACTGAAGCTTTCTTT. Amino acid sequence: CASSPGGTEAFF.

The chain links TRBV5-5 to TRBJ1-5, with D tentatively TRBD1 (6 bases). This CDR3 comprises 14 residues. Germline V gives CDR1 SGHKS, CDR2 YYEKEE (reference sequence). V lost 4 bases and J lost 6, with 14 bases in between. The CDR3 protein is CASSTTGLGQPQHF. In nucleotides, the CDR3 is TGTGCCAGCAGCACAACAGGGTTGGGTCAGCCCCAGCATTTT.

The chain carries TRBV27 and TRBJ1-2; D unresolved. This CDR3 comprises 14 residues. CDR1 and CDR2 (germline): MNHEY, SMNVEV (reference sequence). The V end was cut by 2 bases, the J end by 2 bases, with 9 bases between. Written as DNA, the CDR3 is TGTGCCAGCAGTTTAAAAACGGGGAACTATGGCTACACCTTC. As protein: CASSLKTGNYGYTF.

The rearrangement uses TRBV2 and TRBJ2-7; the D is unclear. The germline gives CDR1 SNHLY, CDR2 FYNNEI. The CDR3 spans 14 residues. The ends were cut back, 3 bases at V and 0 bases at J, with 9 bases in the middle. DNA of the CDR3: TGTGCCAGCAGTGACAGTATTACCTCCTACGAGCAGTACTTC. Translation: CASSDSITSYEQYF.

The chain combines TRBV5-1 with TRBJ1-1, with D perhaps matching TRBD1 (6 bases). Germline assignment: CDR1 SGHRS and CDR2 YFSETQ. Trimming took 5 bases from V and 1 from J, leaving 12 bases between them. The length of the CDR3 is 14 residues. The DNA for the CDR3 is TGCGCCAGCAGTACTAAGGGACAGAACACTGAAGCTTTCTTT. Its translation is CASSTKGQNTEAFF.

V is TRBV5-1 and J is TRBJ1-1; D is undetermined. The CDR3 loop spans 15 amino acids. Germline loops: CDR1 SGHRS, CDR2 YFSETQ. Between the trimmed V and J ends, which lost 1 base and 1 base, there was a span of 11 bases. The CDR3 nucleotides are TGCGCCAGCAGCTTGTCGGCGGTGACGAACACTGAAGCTTTCTTT. This encodes CASSLSAVTNTEAFF.

The rearrangement uses TRBV5-6 and TRBJ1-2; a weak D match, TRBD1 (6 bases). V was pared by 3 bases and J by 12 bases, with 12 bases between. This CDR3 spans 11 amino acids. The germline V gene has CDR1 SGHDT and CDR2 YYEEEE. CDR3: CASSSGQKHTF. The DNA of the CDR3 is TGTGCCAGCAGCTCCGGACAGAAGCACACCTTC.

This chain links TRBV18 with TRBJ1-2; 9 bases match TRBD1. CDR1 KGHSH and CDR2 LQKENI come from the germline V gene. The length of the CDR3 is 15 residues. V lost 3 bases, J lost 8 bases, and 10 bases stayed unmatched. The CDR3 nucleotides are TGTGCCAGCTCACCCAGTCAACAGGGGGCAAGGGGCTACACCTTC. Amino acids: CASSPSQQGARGYTF.

The chain uses TRBV3-1 (or the pseudogene TRBV3-2) and TRBJ2-3; D is unresolved. The V gene's germline CDR1 is LGHDT and CDR2 YNNKEL (reference sequence). Trimming took off 3 bases at V and 0 bases at J, with 7 bases between the two ends. The CDR3 consists of 14 residues. The CDR3 coding sequence is TGTGCCAGCAGCCACACTTCTAGCACAGATACGCAGTATTTT. Its translation: CASSHTSSTDTQYF.

J is TRBJ2-3 and V is TRBV27; 7 bases fit TRBD1. Looked up from germline, CDR1 is MNHEY and CDR2 is SMNVEV (reference sequence). Losses at the gene ends were 8 bases for V and 2 bases for J; bases not matched to a gene: 7. The CDR3 spans 14 residues. The CDR3, as DNA: TGTGCCAGCGGTGAGGGGGCACCCACAGATACGCAGTATTTT. Translating gives CASGEGAPTDTQYF.

The chain is built from TRBV6-1 and TRBJ1-5; 7 positions agree with TRBD1. The germline gives CDR1 MNHNS, CDR2 SASEGT. J was trimmed by 1 base and V by 2 bases; bases with no gene match: 8. This CDR3 region has 17 residues. The CDR3 coding sequence is TGTGCCAGCAGTGAATTGGGACAGTCTATGAGCAATCAGCCCCAGCATTTT. Translating it yields CASSELGQSMSNQPQHF.

The J gene is TRBJ1-6, the V gene TRBV4-1; 7 bases map to TRBD1. The CDR3 contains 13 residues. Germline trimming cut 8 bases from V and 4 bases from J; bases unmatched to any gene: 2. The germline V gene has CDR1 MGHRA and CDR2 YSYEKL. The chain's CDR3 is CASQGVYNSPLHF. The CDR3 DNA is TGCGCCAGCCAGGGGGTTTATAATTCACCCCTCCACTTT.

The rearrangement uses TRBV6-4 and TRBJ2-3; 8 bases match TRBD2. CDR3 length: 16 residues. The germline V gene has CDR1 MRHNA and CDR2 SNTAGT. J was trimmed by 3 bases and V by 4 bases; bases with no gene match: 9. Here the CDR3 DNA reads TGTGCCAGCAGTGCCTCTAGCGGGTATTCAACAGATACGCAGTATTTT. Amino acid sequence: CASSASSGYSTDTQYF.

This clone was seen a few times. The chain links TRBV2 to TRBJ1-1; a weak D match, TRBD1 (5 bases). The CDR3 spans 13 residues. Per germline, CDR1 SNHLY and CDR2 FYNNEI. The ends were cut back, 6 bases at V and 2 bases at J, with 10 bases in the middle. In nucleotides, the CDR3 is TGTGCCAGCAGGACAGATACAAACACTGAAGCTTTCTTT. Encoded protein: CASRTDTNTEAFF.

This clone came up once. The V and J genes are TRBV18 and TRBJ1-2, with D possibly matching TRBD1 (5 bases). From germline, CDR1 is KGHSH and CDR2 LQKENI. Trimming removed 6 bases at V and 2 bases at J, with 16 bases between. The CDR3 runs to 15 residues. The CDR3 here is CASSPPGGRNYGYTF. The CDR3 region has the DNA TGTGCCAGCTCCCCCCCCGGGGGACGGAACTATGGCTACACCTTC.